The rows below give T cell receptor beta chains drawn from one sample of a study of Graves' ophthalmopathy and Graves' hyperthyroidism. TCRdb fed the multiplex PCR reads into MiXCR, producing one record per CDR3 protein. The sample carries about 170,000 distinct CDR3 sequences, more than 30% recorded once. The source material was peripheral blood. Every receptor here comes from a woman aged 40 to 50 with Graves' ophthalmopathy. The CDR3 runs from the conserved cysteine through the conserved F or W. A D gene is named only where the DNA matches it firmly. Clone size, where shown, is once, few, many, or a class for clones that have expanded.

d_call,j_call,v_call,clone_size,cdr3_nt,cdr3_aa
NA,TRBJ1-1,TRBV19,many,TGTGCCAGTAGTATTGGGGGCGCTGAAGCTTTCTTT,CASSIGGAEAFF
NA,TRBJ2-5,TRBV30,NA,TGTGCCTGGAGACGGGCGAATTCTGGGGAGACCCAGTACTTC,CAWRRANSGETQYF
NA,TRBJ2-7,TRBV7-3,NA,TGTGCCAGCAGCACTGGAGCAGGCGAGCAGTACTTC,CASSTGAGEQYF
TRBD1,TRBJ2-7,TRBV28,many,TGTGCCAGCACCTCTTGGGGGACAGGGGGCCGCTCCTACGAGCAGTACTTC,CASTSWGTGGRSYEQYF
TRBD1,TRBJ2-5,TRBV6-1,NA,TGTGCCAGCAGTGGTCCGGGACAGGGTAACAAGCAGTACTTC,CASSGPGQGNKQYF
NA,TRBJ1-6,TRBV7-8,NA,TGTGCCAGCAGCTTAGGCCCCAGGGAGGGGGTGATAACCCTCCACTTT,CASSLGPREGVITLHF
NA,TRBJ2-7,TRBV12-3/TRBV12-4,NA,TGTACCAGCAGTTTATGGAGGGCCAGCGAGCAGTACTTC,CTSSLWRASEQYF
NA,TRBJ1-2,TRBV19,NA,TGTGCCAGTAGCCCCCCAGGGAATGGCTACACCTTC,CASSPPGNGYTF
TRBD1,TRBJ1-3,TRBV11-2,NA,TGTGCCAGCAGCCTCCGGGACAGAAAGCCCTCTGGAAACACCATATATTTT,CASSLRDRKPSGNTIYF
TRBD1,TRBJ1-2,TRBV28,many,TGTGCCAGCAGTTTAGGGACAGCTTATTCTGGCTACACCTTC,CASSLGTAYSGYTF
TRBD2,TRBJ2-5,TRBV7-3,NA,TGTGCCAGCAGAAATACCGGGACTAAAACGCCCCAGTACTTC,CASRNTGTKTPQYF
NA,TRBJ1-1,TRBV6-1,many,TGTGCCAGCAGCGAGGACAGCAACACTGAAGCTTTCTTT,CASSEDSNTEAFF
TRBD1,TRBJ2-7,TRBV30,once,TGTGCCTGGAATCATAGGACAGGGTCGGATCGGAGCCAGAGCTACGAGCAGTACTTC,CAWNHRTGSDRSQSYEQYF
TRBD2,TRBJ2-5,TRBV6-2/TRBV6-3,many,TGTGCCAGCAGTACCTATAGCGGGGGCGGAGAGACCCAGTACTTC,CASSTYSGGGETQYF
NA,TRBJ1-1,TRBV30,many,TGTGCCTGGGGCAGACCGAACACTGAAGCTTTCTTT,CAWGRPNTEAFF
NA,TRBJ1-3,TRBV12-3/TRBV12-4,many,TGTGCCAGCAGGGGCAGCGGATCTGGAAACACCATATATTTT,CASRGSGSGNTIYF
NA,TRBJ1-1,TRBV6-5,NA,TGTGCCAGCAGTTACTCGTCAGGGTGGGGCACTGAAGCTTTCTTT,CASSYSSGWGTEAFF
NA,TRBJ2-7,TRBV28,many,TGTGCCAGCAGTTTAGAAGACTACGAGCAGTACTTC,CASSLEDYEQYF
NA,TRBJ2-2,TRBV12-3/TRBV12-4,NA,TGTGCCAGCACCTTCGCACCGGGGGAGCTGTTTTTT,CASTFAPGELFF
NA,TRBJ1-1,TRBV19,many,TGTGCCAGCGAGGGGAGCACTGAAGCTTTCTTT,CASEGSTEAFF
NA,TRBJ2-4,TRBV6-2/TRBV6-3,many,TGTGCCAGCAGTTACCGGGAAGAACTAGCCAAAAACATTCAGTACTTC,CASSYREELAKNIQYF
NA,TRBJ1-1,TRBV19,many,TGTGCCAGTAGTATTTACCTCGCACAGAACACTGAAGCTTTCTTT,CASSIYLAQNTEAFF
NA,TRBJ1-2,TRBV29-1,many,TGCAGCGTTGAAAGGGACCGGGACTATGGCTACACCTTC,CSVERDRDYGYTF
NA,TRBJ2-7,TRBV5-1,NA,TGCGCCAGCAGGTTCGCAGGGAGCTCCTACGAGCAGTACTTC,CASRFAGSSYEQYF
TRBD2,TRBJ2-4,TRBV12-3/TRBV12-4,NA,TGTGCCAGCAGTTTTAGACTAGCAGAAGCCAAAAACATTCAGTACTTC,CASSFRLAEAKNIQYF
NA,TRBJ2-5,TRBV11-2,NA,TGTGCCAGCAGCTTAGATCCATGGCAAGAGACCCAGTACTTC,CASSLDPWQETQYF
TRBD1,TRBJ1-5,TRBV10-3,once,TGTGCCATCAGTGTAACGGACAGGGGTCAGCCCCAGCATTTT,CAISVTDRGQPQHF
TRBD1,TRBJ2-7,TRBV18,NA,TGTGCCAGCTCACCGTTGGACAGGGTTAGCTCCTACGAGCAGTACTTC,CASSPLDRVSSYEQYF
TRBD1,TRBJ1-2,TRBV20-1,NA,TGCAGTGCTAGAAAGGCCAATCCGGGACAGGGTTACGGCTACACCTTC,CSARKANPGQGYGYTF
NA,TRBJ1-1,TRBV12-3/TRBV12-4,many,TGTGCCAGCGGTACGACAGTACTGAACACTGAAGCTTTCTTT,CASGTTVLNTEAFF
NA,TRBJ2-2,TRBV11-2,many,TGTGCCAGCAGCGGGGGGCCGAACACCGGGGAGCTGTTTTTT,CASSGGPNTGELFF
NA,TRBJ2-7,TRBV6-2/TRBV6-3,many,TGTGCCACCGCGTCCTTCGAGCAGTACTTC,CATASFEQYF
TRBD1,TRBJ1-6,TRBV11-1,NA,TGTGCCAGCAGCTTCCGGGACAGGAATAATTCACCCCTCCACTTT,CASSFRDRNNSPLHF
NA,TRBJ2-5,TRBV12-3/TRBV12-4,NA,TGTGCCAGCAGTTTTGACAATGGGGGGACCCAGTACTTC,CASSFDNGGTQYF
NA,TRBJ2-2,TRBV6-1,NA,TGTGCCAGCAGTAGACCTCCGGGGACCGGGGAGCTGTTTTTT,CASSRPPGTGELFF
NA,TRBJ2-4,TRBV6-1,many,TGTGCCAGCAGTGAGTACCGGGACGAAAACATTCAGTACTTC,CASSEYRDENIQYF
NA,TRBJ1-2,TRBV11-2,many,TGTGCCAGCAGCTCGGAAGGAGGTTATGGCTACACCTTC,CASSSEGGYGYTF
TRBD2,TRBJ2-1,TRBV12-3/TRBV12-4,NA,TGTGCCGGCGAAGTCGGGCGGGAGAGGTCCTACAATGAGCAGTTCTTC,CAGEVGRERSYNEQFF
NA,TRBJ1-2,TRBV6-1,few,TGTGCCAGCAGTGTGTCGGATAGTGACTATGGCTACACCTTC,CASSVSDSDYGYTF
NA,TRBJ1-5,TRBV6-1,NA,TGTGCCAGCAGTGAATTAGTTGGGCAGGGGTACAATCAGCCCCAGCATTTT,CASSELVGQGYNQPQHF